The present TCR beta chain was sequenced within a study of naive and memory T cell subsets. Both TRBC1 and TRBC2 were covered by a beta constant-region primer of two equimolar oligonucleotides. Ligated cDNA was amplified by four rounds of PCR with nested alpha and beta constant-region primers and SP2. TCRdb processed the UMI-ligation and nested PCR reads anew with MiXCR; each CDR3 protein has one entry. The table shows 95,000 to 150,000 distinct CDR3 sequences, with roughly 36% occurring only once. The germline V and J ends were trimmed by 2 bases and 10 bases, with 9 bases remaining between them. There are 12 residues in the CDR3. Germline CDR1 reads DFQATT; CDR2 reads SNEGSKA (reference sequence). This clonotype appeared a few times.

This rearrangement joins TRBV20-1 to TRBJ1-6; D unclear. The material sequenced was central memory CD4+ T cells from blood. The origin of this receptor is a human donor in good health. The CDR3 reads CSARSLTSPLHF. CDR3 coding DNA: TGCAGTGCTAGATCCTTGACCTCACCCCTCCACTTT.